A selection of T cell receptor beta chains follows, all from one sample in a study of shared clonotypes between healthy human individuals. Sequencing was performed with immunoSEQ multiplex PCR; in TCRdb, only in-frame clones are kept and a portion is missing. The sample contains about 2.5 million clones, 85% to 95% of which appear only once. Sequencing was performed on naive CD4+ T cells from PBMCs. The receptors originated from a man between 18 and 35 years old in good health. Some clones in this sample may be carry-over from other donors' samples. Each CDR3 is given with its conserved first and last residue. The D gene is left open where the match is weak.

d_call j_call v_call cdr3_aa
TRBD1 TRBJ1-2 TRBV7-9 CASSLGTGIGGYTF
TRBD1 TRBJ1-4 TRBV5-1 CASSLQGSPEKLFF
. TRBJ1-5 TRBV6-5 CASSPSWGGGQPQHF
TRBD2 TRBJ2-7 TRBV28 CASSPSRLAGVGYEQYF
TRBD1 TRBJ1-2 TRBV6-1 CASSDPRKSGQPNYGYTF
TRBD2 TRBJ2-1 TRBV7-9 CASSSSGRPYNEQFF
. . TRBV29-1 CSVCLLRGGEQYF
. TRBJ2-4 TRBV5-1 CASAGGSGLMGGIQYF
. TRBJ2-3 TRBV11-3 CASSVRGTDTQYF
. TRBJ2-1 TRBV5-1 CASSQGASPYNEQFF
. TRBJ2-1 TRBV7-3 CASSLEQGQGRNEQFF
TRBD2 TRBJ2-2 TRBV2 CASTQRLAGGSGGELFF